The count of the clone carrying this T cell receptor beta chain is one. The data originate from a study of CD8 T cells in Susac syndrome. Roughly 0.45 to 1 ug RNA was reverse transcribed with random hexamers. The authors amplified TCR beta CDR3 across 54 Vbeta and 13 Jbeta using immunoSEQ multiplex PCR. TCRdb fed the immunoSEQ multiplex PCR reads into MiXCR, producing one record per CDR3 protein. The repertoire holds some 150,000 distinct CDR3 sequences, with 85% to 95% as singletons. Germline CDR1 SGHAT, CDR2 FQNNGV. The CDR3 runs 18 residues. The V and J ends lost 2 bases and 3 bases, in that order; junction bases with no gene match: 7.

This chain joins TRBV11-2 and TRBJ2-1, with 13 bases fitting TRBD2. Specimen: CD4+ T cells from PBMCs. This TCR was sampled from a human donor with Susac syndrome. The CDR3 region is CASSLRALAGGSYNEQFF. In nucleotides, the CDR3 is TGTGCCAGCAGCTTAAGGGCACTAGCGGGGGGGAGCTACAATGAGCAGTTCTTC.